This record covers a single T cell receptor beta chain. The data originate from a study of blood T cell repertoires in COVID-19. At the level of the study: Some COVID-19 samples were acute and others convalescent; all came from the United States, Italy and Spain. PBMCs, B-cell-depleted T cells, or T cells provided the cDNA or gDNA that made up the material.

In the authors' workflow: Amplification with reference gene primers provided the estimates of nucleated cell counts. Sequenced by immunoSEQ multiplex PCR; TCRdb stores in-frame clones only, minus some. The V and J calls and clone size come from that table; D and trimming were worked out from the DNA. Seen here are over 100,000 clones, over 60% observed once, and the top ten hold 1.5% to 2%. The germline CDR1 and CDR2 sequences are SGHVS and FQNEAQ. This CDR3 is 15 amino acids long. Trimming removed 5 bases at V and 1 base at J, with 15 bases between. The chain employs TRBV7-8 and TRBJ2-7, with D maybe TRBD1 (5 bases). Sequenced material: peripheral blood. This receptor was obtained from a woman between 65 and 79 years old with acute or convalescent COVID-19. In DNA form, the CDR3 reads TGTGCCAGCAGCCAGCAAAGCCCAGGGTCCTACGAGCAGTACTTC. This sequence encodes CASSQQSPGSYEQYF.